This T cell receptor (beta chain) was obtained from a study of shared clonotypes between healthy human individuals. V shed 6 bases, J shed 5 bases, and the junction held 9 bases outside the gene matches. The CDR3 is 16 amino acids. Germline V gene sequence: CDR1 MNHEY, CDR2 SMNVEV (reference sequence). Clones were sequenced by immunoSEQ multiplex PCR, and TCRdb holds only the in-frame ones, with some missing. Here the sample spans about 470,000 clones, 70% to 80% being singletons. This clonotype originated in a woman aged 35 to 49 in good health. Some clones in this sample may be carry-over from other donors' samples. The sample consisted of PBMCs. V gene TRBV27 combines with J gene TRBJ2-2, with TRBD2 matching over 10 bases. The CDR3 DNA is TGTGCCAGCAGGTGGCTAGCGGGAGTAAAAACCGGGGAGCTGTTTTTT. This sequence encodes CASRWLAGVKTGELFF.